This is a list of T cell receptor beta chains from one sample in a study of blood T cell repertoires in COVID-19. Sequenced by immunoSEQ multiplex PCR; TCRdb stores in-frame clones only, minus some. Of around 200,000 clones in the sample, more than 75% were seen once. Sequencing was performed on peripheral blood. All receptors come from a man in his forties or fifties with active or convalescent COVID-19. CDR3s include the opening cysteine and the closing phenylalanine or tryptophan. Fields, in order: clone size, V gene, J gene, D gene, CDR3 DNA, CDR3 protein. The D gene is left open where the match is weak. Rows give clone size only sometimes, using once, few, many, or a class for an expanded clone.

NA,TRBV10-3,TRBJ1-2,NA,TGTGCCCTCCTGGGGGCAGAAGTATGGGGTAACTATGGCTACACCTTC,CALLGAEVWGNYGYTF
NA,TRBV19,TRBJ1-6,NA,TGTGCCACTGCCGGGACGACAGGATCACCCCTCCACTTT,CATAGTTGSPLHF
NA,TRBV12-5,TRBJ2-5,NA,TGTGCTAGTGCAAGAGGACAGCAAGAGACCCAGTACTTC,CASARGQQETQYF
NA,TRBV28,TRBJ2-7,TRBD2,TGTGCCAGCACTCTAAGCGGGGGCCGTACCTACGAGCAGTACTTC,CASTLSGGRTYEQYF
NA,TRBV27,TRBJ1-1,NA,TGTGCCAGCAGTCCTACAGGGTTGAACACTGAAGCTTTCTTT,CASSPTGLNTEAFF
NA,TRBV2,TRBJ2-5,TRBD1,TGTGCCAGCACTAAGGACAGGGTCTATCAAGAGACCCAGTACTTC,CASTKDRVYQETQYF
NA,TRBV7-3,TRBJ2-7,TRBD1,TGTGCCAGCAGCCCCGGGACAGGGGGCGAGCAGTACTTC,CASSPGTGGEQYF
NA,TRBV28,TRBJ1-3,NA,TGTGCCAGCAGTGGCCCAGGGGTCACTGGAAACACCATATATTTT,CASSGPGVTGNTIYF
NA,TRBV2,TRBJ1-2,TRBD1,TGTGCCAGCAGTGAATTGGCCAGGGGGGATGGCTACACCTTC,CASSELARGDGYTF
NA,TRBV3-1/TRBV3-2,TRBJ2-7,TRBD1,TGTGCCAGCAGCCGAGGAGGGACAGGCGCCTACGAGCAGTACTTC,CASSRGGTGAYEQYF
NA,TRBV30,TRBJ2-7,TRBD2,TGTGCCTGGAGCCCAGGGACTAGCGGGGGCGAGCAGTACTTC,CAWSPGTSGGEQYF
NA,TRBV4-3,TRBJ1-2,NA,TGCGCCAGCAGCCAAGCCCCGCAGGGGAACTATGGCTACACCTTC,CASSQAPQGNYGYTF
NA,TRBV5-1,TRBJ1-2,NA,TGCGCCAGCAGCTTACAGATAAACTATGGCTACACCTTC,CASSLQINYGYTF
NA,TRBV5-1,TRBJ2-7,TRBD1,TGCGCCAGCAGGACGGGACAGGGAACGGACTACGAGCAGTACTTC,CASRTGQGTDYEQYF
NA,TRBV2,TRBJ2-5,TRBD2,TGTGCCAGCAGTAACGGACTAGCGGGGGGACAAGAGACCCAGTACTTC,CASSNGLAGGQETQYF
NA,TRBV6-6,TRBJ1-4,NA,TGTGCCAGCAGTTACTTCGACAGCCACAATGAAAAACTGTTTTTT,CASSYFDSHNEKLFF
NA,TRBV7-9,TRBJ2-2,NA,TGTGCCAGCAGCTTACTAGGAGAGAACACCGGGGAGCTGTTTTTT,CASSLLGENTGELFF
once,TRBV29-1,TRBJ2-5,TRBD2,TGCAGCACGGTAGCGGGGGGCCAAGAGACCCAGTACTTC,CSTVAGGQETQYF
NA,TRBV5-1,TRBJ2-7,TRBD1,TGCGCCAGCAGTTTCGGGACAGGAGCCTACGAGCAGTACTTC,CASSFGTGAYEQYF
NA,TRBV28,TRBJ2-1,NA,TGTGCCAGCAGAACTAAAGGGGGACCAGCCTACAATGAGCAGTTCTTC,CASRTKGGPAYNEQFF
NA,TRBV9,TRBJ2-3,TRBD2,TGTGCCAGCAGCGTCGCCTCAGCGGGAACTAGCACAGATACGCAGTATTTT,CASSVASAGTSTDTQYF
NA,TRBV2,TRBJ2-3,NA,TGTGCCAGCAGTGAAGCGGGACATCGCACAGATACGCAGTATTTT,CASSEAGHRTDTQYF